This section outlines one T cell receptor (beta chain) sequence together with its context. Categorization into cohorts depended on clinical history that participants reported. Profiling relied on immunoSEQ multiplex PCR, and the TCRdb table lists in-frame clones only, not all of them. The table shows about 280,000 clones, with 70% to 90% occurring only once. This entry is derived from a study of blood T cell repertoires in COVID-19. Study context: Samples representing acute and convalescent COVID-19 were sourced from the United States, Italy and Spain. Nucleic acid was either cDNA or gDNA, and it came from T cells, B-cell-depleted T cells, or PBMCs.

The CDR3 runs 16 residues. Germline CDR1 reads SGHTA; CDR2 reads FQGNSA. V was pared by 1 base and J by 6 bases, with 9 bases of the junction left unmatched. Sequencing used PBMCs or T cells enriched from blood (not recorded which). The receptor was derived from a woman aged 25 to 39 with acute COVID-19. This rearrangement joins TRBV7-2 to TRBJ2-1; 7 nucleotides align to TRBD2. CDR3 region: CASSLVSLARGNEQFF. The CDR3, as DNA: TGTGCCAGCAGCTTAGTGTCACTAGCGAGGGGCAATGAGCAGTTCTTC.